These T cell receptor beta chains were read from a single sample in a study of T cells after yellow fever vaccination. TCRdb re-derived calls from the 5' RACE reads in MiXCR, one entry per CDR3 protein. The sample includes 250,000 to 300,000 distinct CDR3 sequences, 8.5% to 10% seen only once; the top ten take about 3%. Specimen: CD4+ T cells sorted from PBMCs, collected 5 days after the yellow fever booster vaccination. Source of these receptors: a man aged 18 to 30 who received the YFV17D yellow fever vaccine. Each CDR3 is given with its conserved first and last residue. The D gene is left open where the match is weak. The size of a clone is reported for some rows only, either as once, few or many, or as a class for expanded clones.

j_call v_call d_call clone_size cdr3_nt cdr3_aa
TRBJ2-7 TRBV7-9 . few TGTGCCAGCAGGCGGGGGCTTGGGAGCTCCTACGAGCAGTACTTC CASRRGLGSSYEQYF
TRBJ1-1 TRBV6-5 . few TGTGCCAGCACCGGAGGCACTGAAGCTTTCTTT CASTGGTEAFF
TRBJ2-3 TRBV6-2/TRBV6-3 . few TGTGCCAGCGCCCAGTCGGATACGCAGTATTTT CASAQSDTQYF
TRBJ1-2 TRBV11-3 TRBD1 . TGTGCCAGCAGCCGAGGGACAGGGGGAACCACCTTC CASSRGTGGTTF
TRBJ2-4 TRBV19 TRBD1 . TGTGCCAGTAGCCCGACAGGGAAGGTTGGTTTTCAGTACTTC CASSPTGKVGFQYF
TRBJ2-1 TRBV20-1 TRBD1 many TGCAGTGCCGGCCGGGACAGGGCCTACAATGAGCAGTTCTTC CSAGRDRAYNEQFF
TRBJ1-2 TRBV4-3 TRBD1 few TGCGCCAGCAGCCAAGAGTCTGGACAGGGGGTGATCAACTATGGCTACACCTTC CASSQESGQGVINYGYTF
TRBJ1-2 TRBV12-3/TRBV12-4 . few TGTGCCAGCAGTTTTAAGGGAGCCTATGGCTACACCTTC CASSFKGAYGYTF
TRBJ1-1 TRBV7-2 . few TGTGCCAGCAGCTTATTGAGGCCGGACCAAGCTTTCTTT CASSLLRPDQAFF
TRBJ2-5 TRBV6-1 . few TGTGCCAGCAGTTCGGGGGCAATGGAGACCCAGTACTTC CASSSGAMETQYF
TRBJ2-1 TRBV28 . few TGTGCCAGCAGTTACAAAGATGAGCAGTTCTTC CASSYKDEQFF
TRBJ1-5 TRBV20-1 . many TGCAGTGCCTATCGACAGGATGGGGATCAGCCCCAGCATTTT CSAYRQDGDQPQHF
TRBJ2-5 TRBV5-6 . few TGTGCCAGCAGCTTGTTGGAATCCGGGGTCCGGGAGACCCAGTACTTC CASSLLESGVRETQYF
TRBJ1-1 TRBV7-2 TRBD1 few TGTGCCAGCAGCTTCATGCAGGGGGGGGGCACTGAAGCTTTCTTT CASSFMQGGGTEAFF
TRBJ2-3 TRBV5-1 . many TGCGCCAGCAGCTTGGGGGGGACCCTAAGCACAGATACGCAGTATTTT CASSLGGTLSTDTQYF
TRBJ1-1 TRBV6-5 . . TGTGCCAGCAGTGACGCCGACACTGAAGCTTTCTTT CASSDADTEAFF
TRBJ2-1 TRBV27 . . TGTGCCAGCAGTTATGGACAGAGATACAATGAGCAGTTCTTC CASSYGQRYNEQFF
TRBJ1-5 TRBV4-2 . few TGTGCCAGCAGCCAAGTGAGGGGGGGCAATCAGCCCCAGCATTTT CASSQVRGGNQPQHF
TRBJ2-3 TRBV5-1 TRBD1 few TGCGCCAGCAGGCCGGGACAGGGGCCCACAGATACGCAGTATTTT CASRPGQGPTDTQYF
TRBJ2-7 TRBV6-2/TRBV6-3 . . TGTGCCAGCAGTTACCCCCCACGACGGGAAACCTACGAGCAGTACTTC CASSYPPRRETYEQYF
TRBJ1-1 TRBV7-3 . many TGTGCCAGCAGTTCCTCCCCTAACACTGAAGCTTTCTTT CASSSSPNTEAFF
TRBJ1-5 TRBV7-4 . . TGTGCCAGCACCGGTGGGGGGGCCGGGGTTGGCAATCAGCCCCAGCATTTT CASTGGGAGVGNQPQHF
TRBJ2-3 TRBV21-1 . . TGTGCCAGCAGCAAAGTGGGGGATACGCAGTATTTT CASSKVGDTQYF
TRBJ2-5 TRBV20-1 . . TGCAGTGCTAGGAAAGGGGAGACGTACCAAGAGACCCAGTACTTC CSARKGETYQETQYF
TRBJ1-6 TRBV6-5 . many TGTGCCAGCAGTTACCAGTCAGGGGCGGAATCACCCCTCCACTTT CASSYQSGAESPLHF
TRBJ2-3 TRBV7-2 . few TGTGCCAGCAGCTTACAGGGGCGAGGAGATACGCAGTATTTT CASSLQGRGDTQYF
TRBJ1-1 TRBV4-2 . few TGTGCCAGCAGCCAAGATCGTTGGGGAAGGAACACTGAAGCTTTCTTT CASSQDRWGRNTEAFF
TRBJ1-5 TRBV2 TRBD1 . TGTGCCGGTAGGACAGGGATGTATGGTCAGCCCCAGCATTTT CAGRTGMYGQPQHF
TRBJ2-3 TRBV5-4 TRBD2 . TGTGCCAGCAGCCAATGGCGGGGGGGAGACACAGATACGCAGTATTTT CASSQWRGGDTDTQYF
TRBJ1-2 TRBV20-1 . . TGCAGTTCACGCCTGGGAGTAAACTATGGCTACACCTTC CSSRLGVNYGYTF
TRBJ2-4 TRBV2 TRBD1 few TGTGCCAGCAGGGCGGACAGGGTTATCGCCATTCAGTACTTC CASRADRVIAIQYF
TRBJ1-1 TRBV10-2 . . TGCGCCAGCAGTGAGCCCGGTATGAACACTGAAGCTTTCTTT CASSEPGMNTEAFF
TRBJ2-3 TRBV10-3 TRBD1 few TGTGCCATCAAAGGACAGGGGGGCCCTAGCACAGATACGCAGTATTTT CAIKGQGGPSTDTQYF
TRBJ1-3 TRBV6-6 TRBD1 few TGTGCCAGCAGTTACACTATGGACAGGACCGGGGGAAACACCATATATTTT CASSYTMDRTGGNTIYF
TRBJ2-4 TRBV7-3 TRBD1 few TGTGCCAGCAGCCAGGGGACAGTCGGAAACATTCAGTACTTC CASSQGTVGNIQYF
TRBJ1-4 TRBV30 . many TGTGCCTGGAGTGTCCAGAGTAATGAAAAACTGTTTTTT CAWSVQSNEKLFF
TRBJ2-1 TRBV5-1 . many TGCGCCAGCAGCTCCCTGGGCGGGGAGTGGGATGAGCAGTTCTTC CASSSLGGEWDEQFF
TRBJ1-2 TRBV5-1 . . TGCGCCAGCAGCTTGGCCTGGGAGAGTGGCTACACCTTC CASSLAWESGYTF
TRBJ2-5 TRBV10-3 TRBD1 . TGTGCCATCAGTCCCAGGGGGACAGGGGCTGAGACCCAGTACTTC CAISPRGTGAETQYF
TRBJ2-1 TRBV5-1 . . TGCGCCAGCAGCTTGGTTAGCAGCCCGCAGTTCTTC CASSLVSSPQFF